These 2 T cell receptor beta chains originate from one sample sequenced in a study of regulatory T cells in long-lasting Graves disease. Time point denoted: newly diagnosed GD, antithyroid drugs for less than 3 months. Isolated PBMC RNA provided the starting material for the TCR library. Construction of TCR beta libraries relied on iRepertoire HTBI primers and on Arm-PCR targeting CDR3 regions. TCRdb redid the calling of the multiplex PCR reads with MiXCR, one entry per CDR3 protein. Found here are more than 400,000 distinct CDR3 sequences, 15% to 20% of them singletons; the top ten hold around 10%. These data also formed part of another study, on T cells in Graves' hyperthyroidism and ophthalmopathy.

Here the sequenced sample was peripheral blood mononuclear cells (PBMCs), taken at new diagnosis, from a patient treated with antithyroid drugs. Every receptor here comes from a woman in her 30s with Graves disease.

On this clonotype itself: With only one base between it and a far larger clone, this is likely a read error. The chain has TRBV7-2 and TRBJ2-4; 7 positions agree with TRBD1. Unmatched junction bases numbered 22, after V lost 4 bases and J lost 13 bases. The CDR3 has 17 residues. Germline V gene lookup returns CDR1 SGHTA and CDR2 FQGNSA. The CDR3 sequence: CASSSDRIRRGNNEQYF. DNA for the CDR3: TGTGCCAGCAGCTCGGACAGGATCCGTCGAGGTAACAATGAGCAGTACTTC.

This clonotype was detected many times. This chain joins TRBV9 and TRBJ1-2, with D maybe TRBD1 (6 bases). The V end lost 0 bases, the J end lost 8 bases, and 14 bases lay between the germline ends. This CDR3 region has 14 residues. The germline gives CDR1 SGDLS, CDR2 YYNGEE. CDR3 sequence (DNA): TGTGCCAGCAGCGTAGAGGTCAGGGGTGAGGGCTACACCTTC. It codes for CASSVEVRGEGYTF.